Following are 25 T cell receptor beta chains from one sample sequenced in a study of shared clonotypes between healthy human individuals. TCRdb keeps only in-frame clones here, not all; method: immunoSEQ multiplex PCR. The sample lists 2.3 million or so clones; 85% to 95% were seen once. Specimen: naive CD4+ T cells from PBMCs. The subset here: CD45RA+ positively selected. These receptors came from a man aged 18 to 30 in good health. Some clones in this sample may be carry-over from other donors' samples.

The V gene is TRBV7-9, the J gene TRBJ1-4, with TRBD1 matching over 7 bases. This CDR3 spans 19 amino acids. Germline values: CDR1 SEHNR, CDR2 FQNEAQ (reference sequence). Unmatched junction bases numbered 13, after V lost 1 base and J lost 2 bases. This CDR3 is CASSLGIVPTGATNEKLFF. CDR3 in DNA: TGTGCCAGCAGCTTAGGCATCGTCCCAACAGGGGCTACTAATGAAAAACTGTTTTTT.

This clone was recorded once. The chain has TRBV28 and TRBJ2-3; TRBD1 might be the D (7 bases). The V end lost 7 bases, the J end lost 4 bases, and 18 bases lay between the germline ends. The V gene's germline CDR1 is MDHEN and CDR2 SYDVKM. The CDR3 is 15 residues long. The CDR3 nucleotides are TGTGCCAGCACCCCAGGGGGGCTTTGGGCAGATACGCAGTATTTT. The encoded protein is CASTPGGLWADTQYF.

This chain links TRBV21-1 with TRBJ2-1; the D call in the table, TRBD2, was not verified against the DNA. TRBV21-1 is assigned pseudogene status. This CDR3 has 15 amino acids. The CDR3 spells CASDVASQEDNEQFF. The CDR3 DNA sequence: TGTGCCAGCGATGTGGCTTCGCAGGAGGACAATGAGCAGTTCTTC.

The chain carries TRBV9 and TRBJ2-5, with D perhaps matching TRBD2 (6 bases). The germline V gene has CDR1 SGDLS and CDR2 YYNGEE. The germline V and J ends were trimmed by 3 bases and 5 bases, with 20 bases remaining between them. CDR3 length: 16 amino acids. The CDR3 is CASSAGPTGGVETQYF. The CDR3 DNA reads TGTGCCAGCAGCGCGGGACCAACCGGCGGGGTGGAGACCCAGTACTTC.

The chain uses TRBV6-5 and TRBJ1-5; D is possibly TRBD1 (5 bases). Germline CDR1 MNHEY, CDR2 SVGAGI. This CDR3 region has 14 residues. Trimming took 0 bases from V and 11 from J, leaving 14 bases between them. The CDR3 loop reads CASSYSGVNTAQHF. In nucleotides, the CDR3 is TGTGCCAGCAGTTACTCAGGGGTTAATACAGCCCAGCATTTT.

The V and J genes are TRBV5-1 and TRBJ2-2; 8 bases match TRBD1. The CDR3 has 14 amino acids. The germline V gene has CDR1 SGHRS and CDR2 YFSETQ. V lost 6 bases and J lost 6; bases outside the gene matches: 7. The CDR3 sequence is CASTWDRMAGELFF. CDR3 nucleotides: TGCGCCAGCACATGGGACAGGATGGCCGGGGAGCTGTTTTTT. The full variable domain, rest sourced from reference TRBV5-1 and TRBJ2-2, is KAGVTQTPRYLIKTRGQQVTLSCSPISGHRSVSWYQQTPGQGLQFLFEYFSETQRNKGNFPGRFSGRQFSNSRSEMNVSTLELGDSALYLCASTWDRMAGELFFGEGSRLTVL.

The V gene is TRBV7-3, the J gene TRBJ2-1, with TRBD1 matching 9 bases. This CDR3 contains 16 residues. The V gene end was trimmed by 3 bases and the J gene end by 4 bases; junction bases not matched to a gene: 7. Germline V gene lookup returns CDR1 SGHTA and CDR2 FQGTGA. This chain's CDR3 is CASSFSGTGQYNEQFF. The CDR3, as DNA: TGTGCCAGCAGCTTCTCCGGGACAGGGCAATACAATGAGCAGTTCTTC.

The gene calls are TRBV7-9 and TRBJ2-1, with D tentatively TRBD2 (5 bases). V lost 2 bases, J lost 15 bases, and 14 bases lay in between. CDR3 length: 12 amino acids. Germline-derived CDR1 and CDR2 are SEHNR and FQNEAQ (reference sequence). The CDR3 loop is CASSLIGPRGFF. The CDR3, as DNA: TGTGCCAGCAGCTTAATCGGTCCCCGGGGGTTCTTC.

The V and J genes are TRBV11-2 and TRBJ1-1; D not resolved. The ends were cut back, 0 bases at V and 10 bases at J, with 18 bases in the middle. The V gene's germline CDR1 is SGHAT and CDR2 FQNNGV. The length of the CDR3 is 15 residues. The CDR3 DNA follows: TGTGCCAGCAGCTTAGATAGATGGCAGGCCCCCAGAGCTTTCTTT. As protein: CASSLDRWQAPRAFF. The full variable domain, in which reference TRBV11-2 and TRBJ1-1 provide the parts outside the CDR3, is EAGVAQSPRYKIIEKRQSVAFWCNPISGHATLYWYQQILGQGPKLLIQFQNNGVVDDSQLPKDRFSAERLKGVDSTLKIQPAKLEDSAVYLCASSLDRWQAPRAFFGQGTRLTVV.

V is TRBV6-5 and J is TRBJ2-7; possibly TRBD1 for D (5 bases). Germline CDR1 reads MNHEY; CDR2 reads SVGAGI. The CDR3 extends over 12 amino acids. Trimming took off 6 bases at V and 6 bases at J, with 12 bases between the two ends. CDR3 amino acids: CASSKRGSEQYF. The DNA of the CDR3 is TGTGCCAGCAGCAAAAGGGGTAGCGAGCAGTACTTC.

The rearrangement links TRBV30 to TRBJ2-7; D possibly corresponds to TRBD2 (5 bases). V lost 1 base and J lost 6, with 10 bases in between. CDR1 GTSNPN and CDR2 SVGIG come from the germline V gene (reference sequence). CDR3 size: 12 residues. The CDR3: CAWSGTPSEQYF. CDR3 bases: TGTGCCTGGAGTGGGACTCCGTCCGAGCAGTACTTC.

This clone was seen just once. The CDR3 spells CATQFSIREQYF. CDR3 nucleotides: TGTGCCACCCAGTTTAGTATACGCGAGCAGTACTTC. J is TRBJ2-7 and V is TRBV28; D unresolved. Per germline, CDR1 MDHEN and CDR2 SYDVKM. The CDR3 spans 12 residues. V gave up 10 bases and J gave up 6 bases, with 16 bases separating them.

This rearrangement joins TRBV5-1 to TRBJ2-1; TRBD1 might be the D (6 bases). Looked up from germline, CDR1 is SGHRS and CDR2 is YFSETQ. V was cut by 2 bases and J by 4 bases, with 16 bases left in between. The CDR3 loop spans 16 amino acids. The CDR3 coding sequence is TGCGCCAGCAGCTTCTTCCACAGGGTAACGTACAATGAGCAGTTCTTC. Translated, it gives CASSFFHRVTYNEQFF.

The chain carries TRBV28 and TRBJ1-2; D uncertain. Trimming shortened V by 3 bases and J by 2 bases, and 10 bases separated the two germline ends. CDR1 is MDHEN and CDR2 is SYDVKM in the germline V gene. There are 14 residues in the CDR3. The CDR3 DNA follows: TGTGCCAGCAGTTTTCTTCCGGGGAACTATGGCTACACCTTC. Protein sequence: CASSFLPGNYGYTF.

The gene calls are TRBV2 and TRBJ2-1; TRBD2 aligns across 14 bases. The junction had 5 bases not matched to a gene; V was cut back by 5 bases and J by 8 bases. Germline values: CDR1 SNHLY, CDR2 FYNNEI. The CDR3 length is 15 residues. CDR3 bases: TGTGCCAGCAGTCAGACTAGCGGGAGGGTCGATGAGCAGTTCTTC. Translation gives CASSQTSGRVDEQFF. Complete variable domain (other parts from reference TRBV2 and TRBJ2-1): EPEVTQTPSHQVTQMGQEVILRCVPISNHLYFYWYRQILGQKVEFLVSFYNNEISEKSEIFDDQFSVERPDGSNFTLKIRSTKLEDSAMYFCASSQTSGRVDEQFFGPGTRLTVL.

This clone was detected once. This CDR3 is CASSPREGAGGETQYF. The CDR3 nucleotides read TGTGCCAGCTCACCCCGGGAAGGGGCGGGAGGAGAGACCCAGTACTTC. The gene calls are TRBV18 and TRBJ2-5, with 8 bases matching TRBD2. This CDR3 contains 16 residues. The germline gives CDR1 KGHSH, CDR2 LQKENI. The V segment lost 3 bases and the J segment 4 bases; nucleotides outside the gene matches: 10.

V usage is TRBV7-2 and J usage is TRBJ1-1; the D is unclear. Germline CDR1 and CDR2: SGHTA and FQGNSA. V was trimmed by 2 bases and J by 0 bases, leaving 10 bases between them. This CDR3 comprises 15 residues. CDR3 loop: CASSLLRIMNTEAFF. The CDR3 DNA sequence: TGTGCCAGCAGCTTATTACGGATAATGAACACTGAAGCTTTCTTT.

The chain is built from TRBV28 and TRBJ1-1; maybe TRBD1 (5 bases). Germline V gene data show CDR1 as MDHEN and CDR2 as SYDVKM. V was pared by 2 bases and J by 5 bases, with 15 bases between. The CDR3 consists of 15 residues. In nucleotides, the CDR3 is TGTGCCAGCAGTTTACGGAGACCAGGGCAGACTGAAGCTTTCTTT. It specifies CASSLRRPGQTEAFF.

This chain links TRBV28 with TRBJ2-7; D is tentatively TRBD1 or TRBD2 (7 bases each). Germline assignment: CDR1 MDHEN and CDR2 SYDVKM. The CDR3 spans 15 residues. The ends were cut back, 5 bases at V and 3 bases at J, with 17 bases in the middle. CDR3 region: CASSPRGRGHYEQYF. The CDR3 DNA reads as TGTGCCAGCAGTCCCAGGGGGAGGGGGCACTACGAGCAGTACTTC. The whole variable domain, remainder taken from reference TRBV28 and TRBJ2-7, is DVKVTQSSRYLVKRTGEKVFLECVQDMDHENMFWYRQDPGLGLRLIYFSYDVKMKEKGDIPEGYSVSREKKERFSLILESASTNQTSMYLCASSPRGRGHYEQYFGPGTRLTVT.

This clone was recorded only once. The chain is built from TRBV14 and TRBJ2-1; D not resolved. The CDR3 runs to 14 residues. Germline V gene lookup returns CDR1 SGHDN and CDR2 FVKESK. Trimming pared 2 bases from V and 8 bases from J, leaving 13 bases between. CDR3 coding DNA: TGTGCCAGCAGCCAACTTCTCCCAGCCGATGAGCAGTTCTTC. This codes for CASSQLLPADEQFF.

The chain couples TRBV7-2 to TRBJ2-1; 11 bases line up with TRBD2. This CDR3 has 13 amino acids. Germline V gene lookup returns CDR1 SGHTA and CDR2 FQGNSA. V was pared by 5 bases and J by 15 bases, with 9 bases of the junction left unmatched. CDR3 in amino acids: CASSLATSGNVFF. The CDR3 DNA is TGTGCCAGCAGCCTTGCGACTAGCGGGAACGTGTTCTTC.

The chain is built from TRBV18 and TRBJ2-3; TRBD1 is a possible D gene (7 bases). The CDR3 runs 16 residues. V was pared by 3 bases and J by 0 bases, with 13 bases between. Germline CDR1 is KGHSH and CDR2 is LQKENI. The CDR3 DNA reads as TGTGCCAGCTCACCGCAACCAGGGGGGAGCACAGATACGCAGTATTTT. This gives the protein CASSPQPGGSTDTQYF. The entire variable domain, with the rest obtained from reference TRBV18 and TRBJ2-3, is as follows: NAGVMQNPRHLVRRRGQEARLRCSPMKGHSHVYWYRQLPEEGLKFMVYLQKENIIDESGMPKERFSAEFPKEGPSILRIQQVVRGDSAAYFCASSPQPGGSTDTQYFGPGTRLTVL.

CDR3 amino acids: CASSDTWQGYEQYF. The CDR3 nucleotides read TGTGCCAGCAGTGATACTTGGCAGGGCTACGAGCAGTACTTC. J is TRBJ2-7 and V is TRBV2, with D tentatively TRBD1 (5 bases). Trimming took 3 bases from V and 3 from J, leaving 12 bases between them. This CDR3 region has 14 residues. The germline CDR1 and CDR2 sequences are SNHLY and FYNNEI.

This chain links TRBV5-4 with TRBJ2-3; TRBD2 matches 7 bases. There are 15 residues in the CDR3. The germline V gene encodes CDR1 SGHNT and CDR2 YYREEE (reference sequence). Trimming at V came to 1 base and at J to 4 bases, leaving 6 bases not matched to a gene. The CDR3: CASSLSSGVADTQYF. CDR3 nucleotides: TGTGCCAGCAGCTTGTCAAGCGGGGTCGCAGATACGCAGTATTTT.

The chain couples TRBV27 to TRBJ2-1; tentative D call: TRBD1 (6 bases). V lost 9 bases and J lost 0, with 18 bases in between. CDR1 and CDR2 (germline): MNHEY, SMNVEV (reference sequence). The CDR3 loop spans 16 amino acids. This CDR3 reads CASVGAGRSSYNEQFF. The CDR3 DNA reads as TGTGCCAGTGTGGGGGCGGGCCGGAGCTCCTACAATGAGCAGTTCTTC.